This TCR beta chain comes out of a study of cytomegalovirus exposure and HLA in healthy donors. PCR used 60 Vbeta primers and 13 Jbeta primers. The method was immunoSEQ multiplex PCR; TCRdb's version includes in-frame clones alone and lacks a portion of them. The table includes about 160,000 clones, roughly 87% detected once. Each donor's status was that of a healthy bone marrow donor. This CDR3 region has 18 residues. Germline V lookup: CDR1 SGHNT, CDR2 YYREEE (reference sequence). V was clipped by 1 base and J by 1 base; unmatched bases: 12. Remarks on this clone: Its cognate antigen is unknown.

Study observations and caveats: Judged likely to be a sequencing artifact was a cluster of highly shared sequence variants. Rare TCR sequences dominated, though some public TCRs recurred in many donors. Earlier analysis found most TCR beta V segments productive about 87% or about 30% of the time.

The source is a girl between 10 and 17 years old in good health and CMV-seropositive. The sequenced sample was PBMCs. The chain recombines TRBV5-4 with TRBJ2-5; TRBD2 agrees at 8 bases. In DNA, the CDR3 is TGTGCCAGCAGCTTGTCACTACGAGCGGGGGTCGTCCAAGAGACCCAGTACTTC. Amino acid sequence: CASSLSLRAGVVQETQYF.